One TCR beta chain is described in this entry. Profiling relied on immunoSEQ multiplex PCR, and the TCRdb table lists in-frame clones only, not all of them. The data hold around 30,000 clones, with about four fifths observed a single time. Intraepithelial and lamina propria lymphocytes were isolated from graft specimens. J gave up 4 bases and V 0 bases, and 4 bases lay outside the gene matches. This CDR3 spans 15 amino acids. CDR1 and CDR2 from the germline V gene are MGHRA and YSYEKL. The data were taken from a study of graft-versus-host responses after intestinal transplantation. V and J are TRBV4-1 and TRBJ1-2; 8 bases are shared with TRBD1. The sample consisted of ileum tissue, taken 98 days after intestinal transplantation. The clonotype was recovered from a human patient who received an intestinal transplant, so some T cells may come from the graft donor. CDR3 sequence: CASSQEGTGRYGYTF. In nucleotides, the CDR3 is TGCGCCAGCAGCCAAGAGGGGACAGGCCGCTATGGCTACACCTTC.